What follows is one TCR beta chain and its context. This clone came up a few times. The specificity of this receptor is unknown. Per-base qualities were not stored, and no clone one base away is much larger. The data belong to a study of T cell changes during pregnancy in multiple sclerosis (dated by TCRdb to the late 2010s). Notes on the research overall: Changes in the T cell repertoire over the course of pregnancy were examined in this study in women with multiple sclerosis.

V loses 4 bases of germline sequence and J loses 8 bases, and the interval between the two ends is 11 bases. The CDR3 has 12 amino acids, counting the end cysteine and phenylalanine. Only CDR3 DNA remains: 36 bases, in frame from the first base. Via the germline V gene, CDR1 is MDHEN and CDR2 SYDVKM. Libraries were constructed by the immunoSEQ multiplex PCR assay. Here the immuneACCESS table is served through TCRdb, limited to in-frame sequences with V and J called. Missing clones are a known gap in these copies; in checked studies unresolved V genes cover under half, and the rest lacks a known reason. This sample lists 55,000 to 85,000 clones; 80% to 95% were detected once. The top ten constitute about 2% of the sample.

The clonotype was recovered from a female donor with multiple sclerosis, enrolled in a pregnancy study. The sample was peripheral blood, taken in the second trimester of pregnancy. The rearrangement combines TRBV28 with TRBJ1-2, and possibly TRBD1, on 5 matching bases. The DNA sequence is TGTGCCAGCAGTTCCAGGGCCGCGGGCTACACCTTC. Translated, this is CASSSRAAGYTF.